This T cell receptor (beta chain) comes out of a study of neoadjuvant anti-PD-1 for oral cavity cancer. Study in general: Patients without progression got a fourth dose around day 43. Broader study findings: Treg/Th17 ratio rose with pretreatment blood and fell with post-treatment tumor TCRbeta clonality.

Assay: immunoSEQ multiplex PCR; the TCRdb copy retains only in-frame clones and omits some. The repertoire includes over 7,500 clones, 66% of them detected once, and around 4% sits in the top ten. In its sample, this clone was seen a few times. Its cognate antigen is unknown. Time point of the sample: after neoadjuvant nivolumab, at surgical resection. The CDR3 is 15 amino acids. Germline assignment: CDR1 SGHVS and CDR2 FQNEAQ. V was shortened by 2 bases and J by 2 bases, with 12 bases between the two germline ends. The sample in question was PBMCs, obtained after nivolumab (anti-PD-1) treatment. The rearrangement joins TRBV7-8 to TRBJ1-2; TRBD1 might be the D (5 bases). The sequence derives from a person aged 40 to 85 with oral cavity squamous cell carcinoma. CDR3 coding DNA: TGTGCCAGCAGCTTATCTGGGACGAACAACTATGGCTACACCTTC. Translated: CASSLSGTNNYGYTF. The full variable domain, with the rest looked up from reference TRBV7-8 and TRBJ1-2, is GAGVSQSPRYKVAKRGQDVALRCDPISGHVSLFWYQQALGQGPEFLTYFQNEAQLDKSGLPSDRFFAERPEGSVSTLKIQRTQQEDSAVYLCASSLSGTNNYGYTFGSGTRLTVV.